Here is one T cell receptor beta chain with its context. The germline V gene has CDR1 MNHEY and CDR2 SVGAGI. The CDR3 has 15 residues. The V gene lost 6 bases and the J gene lost 3 bases, with 15 bases spanning the gap. The sample is drawn from a study of OX40 agonist ivuxolimab in advanced cancers. Overall study context: Cancers in dose escalation were hepatocellular, melanoma, renal cell and head and neck.

Sequencing used immunoSEQ multiplex PCR; TCRdb keeps in-frame clones, though not all of them. The sample shows about 110,000 clones, 75% to 95% of them seen only once. The source material was CD4+ or CD8+ T cells sorted from blood, sampled in a trial of the OX40 agonist ivuxolimab. This sequence was found in an adult with an advanced solid tumor such as melanoma, head and neck, liver or kidney cancer. The rearrangement uses TRBV6-5 and TRBJ1-5; D possibly corresponds to TRBD1 (6 bases). The CDR3 sequence: CASRGNRDNNQPQHF. Written as DNA, the CDR3 is TGTGCCAGCAGAGGAAACCGGGACAACAATCAGCCCCAGCATTTT.